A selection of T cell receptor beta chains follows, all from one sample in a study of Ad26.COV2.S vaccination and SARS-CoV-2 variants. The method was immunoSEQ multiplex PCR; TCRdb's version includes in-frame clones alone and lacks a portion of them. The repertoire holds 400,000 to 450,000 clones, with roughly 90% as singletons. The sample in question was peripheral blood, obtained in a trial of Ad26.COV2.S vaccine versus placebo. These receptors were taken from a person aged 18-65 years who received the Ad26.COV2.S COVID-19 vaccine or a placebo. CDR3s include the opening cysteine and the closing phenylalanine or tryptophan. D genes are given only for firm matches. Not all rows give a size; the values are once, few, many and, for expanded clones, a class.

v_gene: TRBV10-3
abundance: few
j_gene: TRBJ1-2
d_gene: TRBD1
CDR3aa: CAISESEGTDGYTF
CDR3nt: TGTGCCATCAGTGAGTCAGAGGGGACAGATGGCTACACCTTC

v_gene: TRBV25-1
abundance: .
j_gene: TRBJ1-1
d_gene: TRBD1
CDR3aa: CASTSGTGVAVTEAFF
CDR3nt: TGTGCCAGCACCTCCGGGACAGGGGTGGCAGTGACTGAAGCTTTCTTT

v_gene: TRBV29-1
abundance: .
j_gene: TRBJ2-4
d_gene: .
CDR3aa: CSVEGVAKNIQYF
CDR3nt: TGCAGCGTTGAAGGGGTAGCCAAAAACATTCAGTACTTC

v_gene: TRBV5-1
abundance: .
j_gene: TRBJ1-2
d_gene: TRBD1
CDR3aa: CASSLGRDRGRSNYGYTF
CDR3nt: TGCGCCAGCAGCTTGGGCCGGGACAGGGGGCGAAGCAACTATGGCTACACCTTC

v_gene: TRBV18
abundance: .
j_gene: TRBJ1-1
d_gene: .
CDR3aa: CASSLGIRGLTEAFF
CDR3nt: TGTGCCAGCTCACTCGGGATACGGGGGCTAACTGAAGCTTTCTTT

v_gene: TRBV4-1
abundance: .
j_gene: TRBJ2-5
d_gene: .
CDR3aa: CASSQGSTGRETQYF
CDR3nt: TGCGCCAGCAGCCAAGGTAGCACAGGGCGGGAGACCCAGTACTTC

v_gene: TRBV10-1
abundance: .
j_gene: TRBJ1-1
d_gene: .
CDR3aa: CASRQNWNTEAFF
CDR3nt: TGCGCCAGCAGACAGAATTGGAACACTGAAGCTTTCTTT

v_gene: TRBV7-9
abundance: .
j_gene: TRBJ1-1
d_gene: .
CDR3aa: CASSLGSNVNTEAFF
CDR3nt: TGTGCCAGCAGCTTAGGTTCGAATGTGAACACTGAAGCTTTCTTT

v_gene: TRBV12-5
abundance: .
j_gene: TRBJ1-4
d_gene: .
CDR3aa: CATPHLGSYNEKLFF
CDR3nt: TGTGCTACTCCACACTTGGGGTCCTATAATGAAAAACTGTTTTTT

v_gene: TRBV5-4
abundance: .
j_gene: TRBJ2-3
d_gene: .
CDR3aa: CASSKNGGSDTQYF
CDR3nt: TGTGCCAGCAGCAAAAATGGGGGGTCAGATACGCAGTATTTT

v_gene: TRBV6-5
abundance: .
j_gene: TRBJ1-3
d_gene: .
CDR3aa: CASRRVSGNTIYF
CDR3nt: TGTGCCAGCAGGCGGGTCTCTGGAAACACCATATATTTT